This T cell receptor beta chain was recovered during a study of PD-1 blockade in mismatch repair-deficient tumors. Study context: Enrolled about 2012-2016, patients had progressing, pretreated mismatch repair-deficient cancers of approximately 13 types.

General study points: Tumor-resident clones, often undetectable pretreatment in blood, expanded then contracted after pembrolizumab.

Turning to this clone: Its specificity is not known.

The assay was immunoSEQ multiplex PCR, and TCRdb's table has in-frame clones only and misses some. This table holds about 38,000 clones, around 79% found once. All patients were mismatch repair deficient, assessed by either PCR or immunohistochemistry. Three pembrolizumab responders had their TCRs sequenced. The TCR sequence derives from an adult with mismatch repair-deficient cancer. The source was peripheral blood, collected 4 weeks after starting pembrolizumab.

The CDR3 DNA is TGTGCCAGCAGTTACCGAGAGAAGACCCAGTACTTC. Encoded protein: CASSYREKTQYF. The J gene is TRBJ2-5, the V gene TRBV6-6; no reliable D call. Trimming stripped 2 bases from V and 6 bases from J, with 7 bases between. The germline V gene has CDR1 MNHNY and CDR2 SVGAGI (reference sequence). This CDR3 is built from 12 residues.